The 31 T cell receptor beta chains below come from one sample, sequenced in a study of cytotoxic CD8 clonotypes in ibrutinib-treated CLL. Measured with immunoSEQ multiplex PCR; TCRdb has only the in-frame clones, and not every one. The sample carries more than 300,000 clones, roughly 80% recorded once. The material sequenced was PBMCs, taken before ibrutinib treatment. All receptors derive from a human donor with chronic lymphocytic leukemia.

The chain carries TRBV15 and TRBJ2-6, with TRBD1 matching 12 bases. J gave up 4 bases and V 5 bases, and 6 bases lay outside the gene matches. The CDR3 length is 17 residues. From germline, CDR1 is LNHNV and CDR2 YYDKDF (reference sequence). The CDR3 DNA is TGTGCCACCAGCCCACGGGACAGGGGGCGAGGGGCCAACGTCCTGACTTTC. Protein: CATSPRDRGRGANVLTF.

V is TRBV5-1 and J is TRBJ2-7, with D perhaps matching TRBD2 (6 bases). Deletions cut 2 bases from V and 2 bases from J, with 14 bases between. Germline-derived CDR1 and CDR2 are SGHRS and YFSETQ. The CDR3 runs to 15 residues. CDR3 DNA sequence: TGCGCCAGCAGCTTCGGCCCCGCGGGAACCTACGAGCAGTACTTC. This translates into CASSFGPAGTYEQYF.

V gene TRBV4-1 combines with J gene TRBJ1-1; tentatively, D is TRBD1 (5 bases). Trimming took 2 bases from V and 3 from J, leaving 13 bases between them. CDR3 length: 15 residues. CDR1 is MGHRA and CDR2 is YSYEKL in the germline V gene. The chain's CDR3 is CASSQRTRGDTEAFF. CDR3 coding DNA: TGCGCCAGCAGCCAAAGGACAAGGGGTGACACTGAAGCTTTCTTT.

The chain uses TRBV5-1 and TRBJ2-5, with D perhaps matching TRBD2 (6 bases). Germline CDR1 reads SGHRS; CDR2 reads YFSETQ. The ends were cut back, 3 bases at V and 4 bases at J, with 16 bases in the middle. The CDR3 loop spans 15 amino acids. As DNA, the CDR3 is TGCGCCAGCAGCTGGGTTCTAGCGAGGGGAGAGACCCAGTACTTC. Translating it yields CASSWVLARGETQYF.

The rearrangement links TRBV5-1 to TRBJ2-7, with D uncertain. Trimming shortened V by 1 base and J by 0 bases, and 11 bases separated the two germline ends. The CDR3 runs to 15 residues. The germline gives CDR1 SGHRS, CDR2 YFSETQ. CDR3 in DNA: TGCGCCAGCAGCTTGTCTCTGGGATACTCCTACGAGCAGTACTTC. Its protein is CASSLSLGYSYEQYF.

The chain employs TRBV7-8 and TRBJ2-7; 7 positions agree with TRBD2. The CDR3 loop spans 14 amino acids. V lost 6 bases, J lost 2 bases, and 7 bases stayed unmatched. Germline loops: CDR1 SGHVS, CDR2 FQNEAQ. The CDR3 protein is CASSTSAMTYEQYF. CDR3 nucleotide sequence: TGTGCCAGCAGTACTAGCGCAATGACCTACGAGCAGTACTTC. Full variable domain (rest looked up from reference TRBV7-8 and TRBJ2-7): GAGVSQSPRYKVAKRGQDVALRCDPISGHVSLFWYQQALGQGPEFLTYFQNEAQLDKSGLPSDRFFAERPEGSVSTLKIQRTQQEDSAVYLCASSTSAMTYEQYFGPGTRLTVT.

The chain links TRBV7-6 to TRBJ2-1, with D perhaps TRBD2 (5 bases). From germline, CDR1 is SGHVS and CDR2 FNYEAQ. Trimming took off 5 bases at V and 0 bases at J, with 17 bases between the two ends. The CDR3 has 17 amino acids. CDR3 coding DNA: TGTGCCAGCAGCGACTATGGCGGGCAGAGCTCCTACAATGAGCAGTTCTTC. It translates to CASSDYGGQSSYNEQFF.

This sequence joins TRBV27 and TRBJ2-2; 7 bases map to TRBD2. The CDR3 has 16 amino acids. V dropped 4 bases and J dropped 7; count of bases not matched to a gene: 12. Germline V CDR1 and CDR2: MNHEY, SMNVEV (reference sequence). The chain's CDR3 is CASSSLWAGEVGELFF. In DNA, the CDR3 is TGTGCCAGCAGTTCCCTTTGGGCGGGAGAAGTCGGGGAGCTGTTTTTT.

The genes are TRBV7-3 and TRBJ2-3, with TRBD2 matching 7 bases. After removal of 5 bases from V and 2 bases from J, the junction contained 7 bases not matched to a gene. CDR3 length: 15 residues. Germline V gene data show CDR1 as SGHTA and CDR2 as FQGTGA. The CDR3 sequence: CASSPWGGPTDTQYF. CDR3 nucleotide sequence: TGTGCCAGCAGCCCTTGGGGAGGGCCCACAGATACGCAGTATTTT.

The sample holds one count of this clone. V is TRBV19 and J is TRBJ2-5; 9 bases are shared with TRBD2. V lost 7 bases and J lost 2; bases outside the gene matches: 8. Per the germline V gene, CDR1 is LNHDA and CDR2 is SQIVND (reference sequence). The length of the CDR3 is 15 residues. The CDR3 here is CASKDQGLAQETQYF. CDR3 bases: TGTGCCAGTAAAGACCAAGGACTAGCGCAAGAGACCCAGTACTTC.

This sequence joins TRBV11-3 and TRBJ2-1; D remains unclear. In germline, CDR1 is SGHNT, CDR2 YENEEA. V lost 5 bases and J lost 7, with 12 bases in between. This CDR3 comprises 13 residues. The CDR3 DNA sequence: TGTGCCAGCAGCCAAAACTGGTTAAATGAGCAGTTCTTC. Encoded protein: CASSQNWLNEQFF.

The rearrangement joins TRBV9 to TRBJ1-1; a possible D gene is TRBD1 (6 bases). CDR1 is SGDLS, CDR2 YYNGEE, per germline. The V end lost 6 bases, the J end lost 6 bases, and 18 bases lay between the germline ends. This CDR3 is built from 14 residues. The CDR3 here is CASNRQRGLSEAFF. The CDR3 region has the DNA TGTGCCAGCAACCGTCAGAGGGGGTTATCTGAAGCTTTCTTT.

The chain carries TRBV19 and TRBJ1-4; D is possibly TRBD1 (5 bases). CDR1 and CDR2 from the germline V gene are LNHDA and SQIVND (reference sequence). Trimming stripped 2 bases from V and 5 bases from J, with 12 bases between. The CDR3 runs to 15 residues. CDR3 DNA: TGTGCCAGTAGTATAATTCCCTGGGGGAATGAAAAACTGTTTTTT. It codes for CASSIIPWGNEKLFF.

This rearrangement joins TRBV9 to TRBJ2-7; TRBD1 agrees at 7 bases. V was pared by 4 bases and J by 6 bases, with 16 bases of the junction left unmatched. The CDR3 runs to 16 residues. Germline V gene sequence: CDR1 SGDLS, CDR2 YYNGEE. The CDR3 loop reads CASSPTTGLSIFEQYF. The CDR3 nucleotides read TGTGCCAGCAGCCCGACGACAGGGCTGTCCATATTCGAGCAGTACTTC. The variable domain in full, with the rest retrieved from reference TRBV9 and TRBJ2-7, is DSGVTQTPKHLITATGQRVTLRCSPRSGDLSVYWYQQSLDQGLQFLIQYYNGEERAKGNILERFSAQQFPDLHSELNLSSLELGDSALYFCASSPTTGLSIFEQYFGPGTRLTVT.

The chain links TRBV6-1 to TRBJ2-7, with D possibly TRBD2 on 5 matching bases. V shed 6 bases and J shed 3 bases, with 12 bases lying between them. The germline V gene has CDR1 MNHNS and CDR2 SASEGT. The CDR3 spans 13 residues. The CDR3 reads CASRYPTSYEQYF. The CDR3 DNA reads as TGTGCCAGCAGATACCCTACTAGCTACGAGCAGTACTTC.

The rearrangement joins TRBV5-6 to TRBJ1-2, with D perhaps TRBD1 (6 bases). The ends were cut back, 9 bases at V and 2 bases at J, with 14 bases in the middle. The CDR3 loop spans 13 amino acids. Germline V gene data show CDR1 as SGHDT and CDR2 as YYEEEE. CDR3 nucleotides: TGTGCCACCCAACGGGGGCCGAACTATGGCTACACCTTC. The encoded protein is CATQRGPNYGYTF.

This clone was picked up one time. This rearrangement joins TRBV18 to TRBJ2-7; TRBD1 aligns across 8 bases. This CDR3 contains 17 residues. J was trimmed by 1 base and V by 6 bases; bases with no gene match: 14. The germline CDR1 and CDR2 sequences are KGHSH and LQKENI. Written as DNA, the CDR3 is TGTGCCAGCTCCCGGTCAGTCACGGGACAGGTATCCTACGAGCAGTACTTC. Its protein is CASSRSVTGQVSYEQYF.

This clone has a single count. The rearrangement links TRBV5-1 to TRBJ2-2; the match to TRBD2 covers 7 bases. Germline CDR1 and CDR2: SGHRS and YFSETQ. After removal of 4 bases from V and 6 bases from J, the junction contained 3 bases not matched to a gene. The CDR3 is 13 amino acids. CDR3 nucleotides: TGCGCCAGCAGCATACTAGCGTCCGGGGAGCTGTTTTTT. Its protein product is CASSILASGELFF. Complete variable domain (other parts from reference TRBV5-1 and TRBJ2-2): KAGVTQTPRYLIKTRGQQVTLSCSPISGHRSVSWYQQTPGQGLQFLFEYFSETQRNKGNFPGRFSGRQFSNSRSEMNVSTLELGDSALYLCASSILASGELFFGEGSRLTVL.

CDR3 residues: CASSIGFTSGLNNEQFF. The CDR3, as DNA: TGTGCCAGTAGTATAGGCTTCACTTCGGGACTAAACAATGAGCAGTTCTTC. This chain links TRBV19 with TRBJ2-1; 7 bases line up with TRBD2. The CDR3 is 17 residues long. V shed 1 base and J 5 bases; nucleotides not matched to a gene: 11. CDR1 and CDR2 (germline): LNHDA, SQIVND (reference sequence). Using reference TRBV19 and TRBJ2-1 for the parts outside the CDR3, the full variable domain is DGGITQSPKYLFRKEGQNVTLSCEQNLNHDAMYWYRQDPGQGLRLIYYSQIVNDFQKGDIAEGYSVSREKKESFPLTVTSAQKNPTAFYLCASSIGFTSGLNNEQFFGPGTRLTVL.

V gene TRBV30 combines with J gene TRBJ2-3; tentative D call: TRBD2 (6 bases). Germline V CDR1 and CDR2: GTSNPN, SVGIG (reference sequence). The CDR3 runs to 15 residues. V was shortened by 4 bases and J by 2 bases, with 16 bases between the two germline ends. The CDR3 DNA sequence: TGTGCCTGGAAACCTGGAGCGGGTTACACAGATACGCAGTATTTT. This gives the protein CAWKPGAGYTDTQYF.

This clone was recorded only once. The chain uses TRBV6-5 and TRBJ1-6; D remains ambiguous. CDR3 size: 12 residues. The V and J ends lost 4 bases and 6 bases respectively, with 4 bases between them. CDR1 is MNHEY, CDR2 SVGAGI, per germline. CDR3 region: CASSSLNSPLHF. The CDR3 coding sequence is TGTGCCAGCAGTTCGCTTAATTCACCCCTCCACTTT.

This chain uses TRBV9 with TRBJ2-1; D may be TRBD2 (5 bases). V was clipped by 0 bases and J by 5 bases, with 12 bases between them. Germline CDR1 is SGDLS and CDR2 is YYNGEE. The CDR3 consists of 15 residues. As DNA, the CDR3 is TGTGCCAGCAGCGTAGGCGGGTCGTGGGACAATGAGCAGTTCTTC. Protein: CASSVGGSWDNEQFF.

A single count supports this clone. V is TRBV11-2 and J is TRBJ2-7; 11 bases align to TRBD2. Germline V gene data show CDR1 as SGHAT and CDR2 as FQNNGV. V was clipped by 8 bases and J by 2 bases; unmatched bases: 8. This CDR3 has 15 residues. CDR3 bases: TGTGCCAGCGGGGAGACTAGCGGGATGCCCTACGAGCAGTACTTC. Protein sequence: CASGETSGMPYEQYF.

The table lists this clone with a count of one. The chain couples TRBV25-1 to TRBJ2-1; D is unclear. CDR1 is MGHDK and CDR2 is SYGVNS in the germline V gene. This CDR3 has 13 residues. V gave up 3 bases and J gave up 8 bases, with 11 bases separating them. CDR3 bases: TGTGCCAGCAGTGACCGACCGCCAGATGAGCAGTTCTTC. This codes for CASSDRPPDEQFF.

This clone has just one count. This sequence joins TRBV7-2 and TRBJ1-3; D unclear. Trimming shortened V by 7 bases and J by 3 bases, and 13 bases separated the two germline ends. CDR1 is SGHTA and CDR2 is FQGNSA in the germline V gene. CDR3 length: 14 residues. The CDR3 DNA is TGTGCCAGCACCTACGGCCGGGATGGAAACACCATATATTTT. It is translated as CASTYGRDGNTIYF.

The chain is built from TRBV7-3 and TRBJ2-1; TRBD2 aligns across 7 bases. The CDR3 runs to 15 residues. V lost 2 bases to trimming and J lost 4 bases; unmatched junction nucleotides: 5. Germline CDR1 and CDR2: SGHTA and FQGTGA. CDR3 in amino acids: CASSLAGVGYNEQFF. The CDR3 DNA reads as TGTGCCAGCAGCTTAGCGGGAGTAGGTTACAATGAGCAGTTCTTC.

The chain recombines TRBV4-1 with TRBJ1-2; TRBD1 matches at 7 bases. Germline loops: CDR1 MGHRA, CDR2 YSYEKL. The CDR3 length is 16 residues. V lost 2 bases and J lost 2; bases outside the gene matches: 8. The CDR3 region is CASSQRSVQGNYGYTF. In DNA, the CDR3 is TGCGCCAGCAGCCAAAGATCGGTACAGGGGAACTATGGCTACACCTTC.

CDR3 residues: CASSTDGYTF. The CDR3 coding sequence is TGTGCCAGCAGCACAGATGGCTACACCTTC. This chain uses TRBV6-5 with TRBJ1-2; D is unclear. This CDR3 is 10 amino acids long. Per the germline V gene, CDR1 is MNHEY and CDR2 is SVGAGI. V shed 6 bases and J shed 6 bases, with 5 bases lying between them.

The chain employs TRBV19 and TRBJ2-7; D perhaps matches TRBD2 (5 bases). V was pared by 3 bases and J by 2 bases, with 11 bases between. This CDR3 region has 14 residues. The germline gives CDR1 LNHDA, CDR2 SQIVND (reference sequence). CDR3 region: CASSITGSTYEQYF. The CDR3, as DNA: TGTGCCAGTAGTATCACGGGGAGTACCTACGAGCAGTACTTC. Full variable domain (remainder filled in from reference TRBV19 and TRBJ2-7): DGGITQSPKYLFRKEGQNVTLSCEQNLNHDAMYWYRQDPGQGLRLIYYSQIVNDFQKGDIAEGYSVSREKKESFPLTVTSAQKNPTAFYLCASSITGSTYEQYFGPGTRLTVT.

The genes are TRBV12-5 and TRBJ2-5, with TRBD1 matching 12 bases. Germline V gene lookup returns CDR1 LGHNT and CDR2 FRNRAP. The CDR3 contains 15 residues. The V gene end was trimmed by 6 bases and the J gene end by 4 bases; junction bases not matched to a gene: 6. The CDR3 nucleotides are TGTGCTAGTGGAGGGGACAGGGGGCGCGGAGAGACCCAGTACTTC. This codes for CASGGDRGRGETQYF.

J is TRBJ2-7 and V is TRBV18; either TRBD1 or TRBD2 may fit D (6 bases each). V was cut by 3 bases and J by 2 bases, with 20 bases left in between. The CDR3 loop spans 17 amino acids. From germline, CDR1 is KGHSH and CDR2 LQKENI. The CDR3 DNA reads as TGTGCCAGCTCACCGGTCACGGGGGCTAGCGCTACCTACGAGCAGTACTTC. This codes for CASSPVTGASATYEQYF.